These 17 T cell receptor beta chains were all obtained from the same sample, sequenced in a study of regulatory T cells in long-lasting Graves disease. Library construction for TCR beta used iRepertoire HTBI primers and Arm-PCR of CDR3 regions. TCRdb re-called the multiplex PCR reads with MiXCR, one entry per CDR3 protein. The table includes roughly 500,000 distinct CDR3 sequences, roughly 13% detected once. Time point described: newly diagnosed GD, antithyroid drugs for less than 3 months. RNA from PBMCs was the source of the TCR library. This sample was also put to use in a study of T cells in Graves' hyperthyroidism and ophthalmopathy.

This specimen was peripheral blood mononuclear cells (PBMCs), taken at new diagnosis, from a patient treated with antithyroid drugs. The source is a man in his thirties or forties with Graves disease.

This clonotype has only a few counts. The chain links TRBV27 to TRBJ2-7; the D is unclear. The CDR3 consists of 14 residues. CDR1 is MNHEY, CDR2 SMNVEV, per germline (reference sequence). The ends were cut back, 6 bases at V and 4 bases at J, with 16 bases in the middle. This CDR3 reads CASREINVNYEQYF. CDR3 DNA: TGTGCCAGCAGAGAAATCAATGTCAATTACGAGCAGTACTTC.

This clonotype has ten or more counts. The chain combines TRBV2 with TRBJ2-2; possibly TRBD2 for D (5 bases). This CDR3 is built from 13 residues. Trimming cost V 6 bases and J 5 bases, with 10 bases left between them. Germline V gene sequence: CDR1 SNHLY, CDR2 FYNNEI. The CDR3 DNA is TGTGCCAGCAGGGAAACGGGGACCGGGGAGCTGTTTTTT. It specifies CASRETGTGELFF.

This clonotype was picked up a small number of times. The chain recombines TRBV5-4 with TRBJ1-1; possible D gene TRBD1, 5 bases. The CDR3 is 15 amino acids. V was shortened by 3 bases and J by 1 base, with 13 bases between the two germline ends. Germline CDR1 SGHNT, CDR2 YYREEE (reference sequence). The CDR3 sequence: CASSSAGGKNTEAFF. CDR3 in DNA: TGTGCCAGCAGCTCCGCGGGGGGTAAGAACACTGAAGCTTTCTTT.

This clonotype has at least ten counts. The CDR3 bases are TGTGCCAGCAGTGTCAAGCGGGCTGTCAATGAGCAGTTCTTC. This sequence encodes CASSVKRAVNEQFF. V usage is TRBV2 and J usage is TRBJ2-1; possibly TRBD2 for D (6 bases). The CDR3 extends over 14 amino acids. The germline V gene has CDR1 SNHLY and CDR2 FYNNEI. Trimming removed 4 bases from V and 6 bases from J, with 13 bases in between. The full variable domain, completed using reference TRBV2 and TRBJ2-1, is EPEVTQTPSHQVTQMGQEVILRCVPISNHLYFYWYRQILGQKVEFLVSFYNNEISEKSEIFDDQFSVERPDGSNFTLKIRSTKLEDSAMYFCASSVKRAVNEQFFGPGTRLTVL.

The CDR3 nucleotides are TGTGCCAGCAGCTTGGGAGCCCCGTGGAATGAGCAGTTCTTC. Its protein is CASSLGAPWNEQFF. The chain uses TRBV5-6 and TRBJ2-1; no clear D. V lost 0 bases to trimming and J lost 7 bases, with 11 bases between them. This CDR3 contains 14 residues. The germline CDR1 and CDR2 sequences are SGHDT and YYEEEE.

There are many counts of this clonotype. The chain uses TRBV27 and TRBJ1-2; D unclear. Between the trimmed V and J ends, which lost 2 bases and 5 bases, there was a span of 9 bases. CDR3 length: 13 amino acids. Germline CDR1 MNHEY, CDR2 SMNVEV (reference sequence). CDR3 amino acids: CASSLRSGYGYTF. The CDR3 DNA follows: TGTGCCAGCAGTTTACGATCGGGGTATGGCTACACCTTC.

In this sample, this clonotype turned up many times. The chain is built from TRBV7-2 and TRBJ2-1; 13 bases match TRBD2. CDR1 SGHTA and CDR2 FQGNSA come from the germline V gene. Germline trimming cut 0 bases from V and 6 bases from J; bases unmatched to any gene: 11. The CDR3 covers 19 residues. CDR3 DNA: TGTGCCAGCAGCTTAGCGGGGACGGGGGGACTAGCGGGAAGCAATGAGCAGTTCTTC. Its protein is CASSLAGTGGLAGSNEQFF.

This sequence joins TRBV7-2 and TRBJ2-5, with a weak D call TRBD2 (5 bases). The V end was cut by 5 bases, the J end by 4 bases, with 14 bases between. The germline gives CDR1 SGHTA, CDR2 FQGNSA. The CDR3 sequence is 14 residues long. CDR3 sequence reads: CASSPEAGTETQYF. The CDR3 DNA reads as TGTGCCAGCAGCCCAGAGGCGGGTACAGAGACCCAGTACTTC.

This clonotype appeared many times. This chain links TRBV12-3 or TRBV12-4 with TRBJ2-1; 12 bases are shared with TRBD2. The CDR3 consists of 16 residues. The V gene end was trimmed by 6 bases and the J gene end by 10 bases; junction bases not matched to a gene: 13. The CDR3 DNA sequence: TGTGCCAGCAGGACAAACTTTAGACTAGCGGGAGACGAGCAGTTCTTC. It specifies CASRTNFRLAGDEQFF.

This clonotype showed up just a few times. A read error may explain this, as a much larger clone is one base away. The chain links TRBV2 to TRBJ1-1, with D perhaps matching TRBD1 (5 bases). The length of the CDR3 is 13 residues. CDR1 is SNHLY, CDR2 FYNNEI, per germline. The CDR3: CASNEQDYTEAFF. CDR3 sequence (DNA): TGTGCCAGCAATGAACAGGACTACACTGAAGCTTTCTTT.

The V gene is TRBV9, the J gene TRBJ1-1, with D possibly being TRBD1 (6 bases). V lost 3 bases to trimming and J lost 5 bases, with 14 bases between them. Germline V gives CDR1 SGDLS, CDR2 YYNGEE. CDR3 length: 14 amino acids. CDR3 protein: CASSGSRGGTEAFF. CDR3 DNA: TGTGCCAGCAGCGGCTCGAGGGGGGGGACTGAAGCTTTCTTT.

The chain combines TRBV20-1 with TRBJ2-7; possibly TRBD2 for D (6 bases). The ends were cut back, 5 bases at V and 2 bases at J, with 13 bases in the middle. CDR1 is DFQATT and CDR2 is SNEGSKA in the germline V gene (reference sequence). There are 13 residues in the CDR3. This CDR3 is CSADRDSTYEQYF. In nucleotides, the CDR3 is TGCAGTGCTGACCGGGACTCCACCTACGAGCAGTACTTC.

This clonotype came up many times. CDR3 residues: CASSRGVGGRGDTEAFF. CDR3 nucleotide sequence: TGTGCCAGCAGCCGAGGGGTGGGCGGCAGGGGTGACACTGAAGCTTTCTTT. J is TRBJ1-1 and V is TRBV7-9, with D perhaps TRBD1 (6 bases). The V end lost 5 bases, the J end lost 3 bases, and 22 bases lay between the germline ends. The CDR3 has 17 residues. Germline values: CDR1 SEHNR, CDR2 FQNEAQ (reference sequence).

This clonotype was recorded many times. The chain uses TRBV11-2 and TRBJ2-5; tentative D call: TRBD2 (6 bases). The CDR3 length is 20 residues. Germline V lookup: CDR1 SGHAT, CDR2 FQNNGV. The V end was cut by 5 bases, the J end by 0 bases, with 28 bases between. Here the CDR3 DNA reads TGTGCCAGCAGCGGGAGGATGGGGCAGACAAGTACTGTCCACCAAGAGACCCAGTACTTC. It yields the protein CASSGRMGQTSTVHQETQYF.

The CDR3, as DNA: TGTGCCAGCAGCTTCCCCGACCAGAGGCTCTACGAGCAGTACTTC. Its protein product is CASSFPDQRLYEQYF. The rearrangement joins TRBV6-1 to TRBJ2-7; D not resolved. V was trimmed by 6 bases and J by 3 bases, leaving 18 bases between them. Per the germline V gene, CDR1 is MNHNS and CDR2 is SASEGT. This CDR3 contains 15 residues.

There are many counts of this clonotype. CDR3 sequence reads: CASSSAPDYRRETQYF. As DNA, the CDR3 is TGTGCCAGCAGCTCCGCCCCTGACTACCGCAGAGAGACCCAGTACTTC. The rearrangement joins TRBV6-1 to TRBJ2-5; maybe TRBD2 (5 bases). CDR3 length: 16 amino acids. Germline CDR1 MNHNS, CDR2 SASEGT. V was cut by 6 bases and J by 4 bases, with 21 bases left in between.

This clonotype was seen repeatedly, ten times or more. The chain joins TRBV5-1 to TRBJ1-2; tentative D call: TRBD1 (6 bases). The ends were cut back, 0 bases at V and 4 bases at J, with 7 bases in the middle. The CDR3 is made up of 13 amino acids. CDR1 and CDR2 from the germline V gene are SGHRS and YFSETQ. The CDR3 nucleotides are TGCGCCAGCAGCTTGGAGACAGGCTATGGCTACACCTTC. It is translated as CASSLETGYGYTF.